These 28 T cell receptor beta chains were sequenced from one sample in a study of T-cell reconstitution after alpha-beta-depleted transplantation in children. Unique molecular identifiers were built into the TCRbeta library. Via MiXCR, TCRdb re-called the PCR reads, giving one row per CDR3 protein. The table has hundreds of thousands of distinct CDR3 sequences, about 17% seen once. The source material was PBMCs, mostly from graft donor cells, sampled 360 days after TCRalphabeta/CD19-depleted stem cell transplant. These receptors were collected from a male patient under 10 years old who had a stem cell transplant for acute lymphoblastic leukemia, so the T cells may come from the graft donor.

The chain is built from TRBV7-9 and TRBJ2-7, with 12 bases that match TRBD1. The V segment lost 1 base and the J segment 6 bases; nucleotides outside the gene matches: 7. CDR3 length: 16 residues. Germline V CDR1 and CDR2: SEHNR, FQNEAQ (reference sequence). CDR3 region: CASSLEFGTGGFEQYF. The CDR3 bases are TGTGCCAGCAGCTTAGAGTTCGGGACAGGGGGCTTCGAGCAGTACTTC.

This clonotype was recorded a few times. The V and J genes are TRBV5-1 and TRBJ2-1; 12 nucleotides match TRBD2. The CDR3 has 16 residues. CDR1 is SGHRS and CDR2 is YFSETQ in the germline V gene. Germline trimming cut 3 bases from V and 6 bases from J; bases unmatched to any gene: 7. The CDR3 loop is CASSSPTSGSFNEQFF. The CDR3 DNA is TGCGCCAGCAGCTCCCCGACTAGCGGGAGTTTCAATGAGCAGTTCTTC.

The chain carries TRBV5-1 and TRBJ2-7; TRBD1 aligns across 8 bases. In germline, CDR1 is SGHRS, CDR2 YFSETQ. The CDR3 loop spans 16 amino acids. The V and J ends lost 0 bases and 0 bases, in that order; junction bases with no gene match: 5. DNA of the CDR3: TGCGCCAGCAGCTTGGCCACGGGACAGGCCTCCTACGAGCAGTACTTC. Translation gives CASSLATGQASYEQYF.

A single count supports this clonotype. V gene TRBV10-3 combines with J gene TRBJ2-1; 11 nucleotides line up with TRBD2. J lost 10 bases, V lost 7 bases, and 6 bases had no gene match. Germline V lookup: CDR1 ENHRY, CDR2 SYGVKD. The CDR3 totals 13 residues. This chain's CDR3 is CAINLAGGSEQFF. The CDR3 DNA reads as TGTGCCATCAACCTAGCGGGAGGAAGCGAGCAGTTCTTC.

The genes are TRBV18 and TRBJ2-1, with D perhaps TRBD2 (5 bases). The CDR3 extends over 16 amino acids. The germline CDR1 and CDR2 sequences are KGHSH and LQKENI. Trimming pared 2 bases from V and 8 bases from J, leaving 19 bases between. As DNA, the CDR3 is TGTGCCAGCTCACCAAGCGGAAGCTTATGGACCCATGAGCAGTTCTTC. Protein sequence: CASSPSGSLWTHEQFF.

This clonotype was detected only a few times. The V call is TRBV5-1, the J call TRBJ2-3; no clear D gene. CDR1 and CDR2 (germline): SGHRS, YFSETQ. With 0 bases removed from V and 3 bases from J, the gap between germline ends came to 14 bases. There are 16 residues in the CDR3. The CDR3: CASSLGSLGLTDTQYF. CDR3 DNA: TGCGCCAGCAGCTTGGGCAGCCTGGGCTTGACAGATACGCAGTATTTT.

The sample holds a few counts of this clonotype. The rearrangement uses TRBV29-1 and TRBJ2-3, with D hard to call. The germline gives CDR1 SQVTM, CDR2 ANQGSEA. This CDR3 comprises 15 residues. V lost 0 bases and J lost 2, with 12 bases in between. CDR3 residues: CSVEDEEIPTDTQYF. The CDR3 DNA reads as TGCAGCGTTGAAGATGAGGAGATTCCCACAGATACGCAGTATTTT.

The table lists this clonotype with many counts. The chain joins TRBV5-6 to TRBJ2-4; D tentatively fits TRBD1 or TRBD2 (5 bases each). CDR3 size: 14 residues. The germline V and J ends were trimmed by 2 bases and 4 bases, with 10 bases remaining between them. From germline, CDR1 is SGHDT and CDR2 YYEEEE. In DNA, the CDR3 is TGTGCCAGCAGCTTTGGGACCGAGAAAAACATTCAGTACTTC. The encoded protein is CASSFGTEKNIQYF.

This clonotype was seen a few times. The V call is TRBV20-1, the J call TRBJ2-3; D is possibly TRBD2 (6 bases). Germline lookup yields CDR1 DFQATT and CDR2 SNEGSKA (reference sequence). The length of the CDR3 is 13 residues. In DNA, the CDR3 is TGCGGAGGAGGGCAGGCACACACAGATACGCAGTATTTT. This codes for CGGGQAHTDTQYF.

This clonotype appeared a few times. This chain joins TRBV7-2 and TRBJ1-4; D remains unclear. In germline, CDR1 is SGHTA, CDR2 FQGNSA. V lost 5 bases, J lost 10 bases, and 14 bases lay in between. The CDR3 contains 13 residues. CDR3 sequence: CASSRAGVGKLFF. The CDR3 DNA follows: TGTGCCAGCAGCCGGGCCGGGGTAGGAAAACTGTTTTTT.

The CDR3 region has the DNA TGTGCCAGCAGCACAGGACCCCCCCGGGGCACGTATCGCACAGATACGCAGTATTTT. Its translation is CASSTGPPRGTYRTDTQYF. V usage is TRBV11-2 and J usage is TRBJ2-3; the D gene could be TRBD1 or TRBD2 (5 bases each). The V end was cut by 5 bases, the J end by 1 base, with 25 bases between. Germline assignment: CDR1 SGHAT and CDR2 FQNNGV. This CDR3 region has 19 residues.

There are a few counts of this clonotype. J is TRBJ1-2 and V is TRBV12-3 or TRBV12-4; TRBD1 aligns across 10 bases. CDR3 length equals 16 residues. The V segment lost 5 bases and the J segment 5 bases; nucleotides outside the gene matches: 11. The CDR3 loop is CASSPLGPGQGYGYTF. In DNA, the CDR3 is TGTGCCAGCAGTCCCCTAGGGCCGGGACAGGGGTATGGCTACACCTTC.

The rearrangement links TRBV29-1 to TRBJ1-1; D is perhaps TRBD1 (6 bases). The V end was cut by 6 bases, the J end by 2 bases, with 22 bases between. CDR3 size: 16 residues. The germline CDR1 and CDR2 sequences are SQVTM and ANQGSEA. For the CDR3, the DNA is TGCAGCGTGTCATTCCCGCGGGGGCGACGAAACACTGAAGCTTTCTTT. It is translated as CSVSFPRGRRNTEAFF.

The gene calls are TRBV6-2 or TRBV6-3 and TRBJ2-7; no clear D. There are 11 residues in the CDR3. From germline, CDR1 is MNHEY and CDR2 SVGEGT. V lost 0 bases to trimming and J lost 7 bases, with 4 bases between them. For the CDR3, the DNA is TGTGCCAGCAGTTACTCAATAGAGCAGTACTTC. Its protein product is CASSYSIEQYF.

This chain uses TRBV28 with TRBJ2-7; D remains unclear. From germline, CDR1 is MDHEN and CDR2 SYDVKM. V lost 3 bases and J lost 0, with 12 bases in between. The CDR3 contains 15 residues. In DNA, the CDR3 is TGTGCCAGCAGTTTCGTAAAAGGATTCTCCTACGAGCAGTACTTC. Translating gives CASSFVKGFSYEQYF.

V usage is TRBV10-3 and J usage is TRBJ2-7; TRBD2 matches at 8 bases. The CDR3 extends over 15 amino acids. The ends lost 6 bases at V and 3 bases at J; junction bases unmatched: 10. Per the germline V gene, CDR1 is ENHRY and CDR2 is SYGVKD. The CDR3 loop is CAIRTIAGNRYEQYF. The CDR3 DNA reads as TGTGCCATCAGGACGATAGCGGGAAATCGCTACGAGCAGTACTTC.

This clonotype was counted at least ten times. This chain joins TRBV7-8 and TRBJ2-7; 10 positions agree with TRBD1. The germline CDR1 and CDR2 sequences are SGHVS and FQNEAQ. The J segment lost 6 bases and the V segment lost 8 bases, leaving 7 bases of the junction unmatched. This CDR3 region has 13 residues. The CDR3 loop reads CASRDRGRVEQYF. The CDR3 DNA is TGTGCCAGCCGGGACAGGGGTAGGGTCGAGCAGTACTTC.

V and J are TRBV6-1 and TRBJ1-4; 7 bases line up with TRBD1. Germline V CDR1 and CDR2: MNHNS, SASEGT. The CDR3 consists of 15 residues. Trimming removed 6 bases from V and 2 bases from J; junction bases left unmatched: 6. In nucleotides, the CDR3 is TGTGCCAGCAGAAACCTACAGGGGACTAATGAAAAACTGTTTTTT. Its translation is CASRNLQGTNEKLFF.

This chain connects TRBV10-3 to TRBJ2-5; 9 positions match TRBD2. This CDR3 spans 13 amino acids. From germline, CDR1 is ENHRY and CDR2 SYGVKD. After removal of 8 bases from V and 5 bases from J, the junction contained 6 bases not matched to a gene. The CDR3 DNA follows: TGTGCCATCGGCCGGCGGGAGGGGGAGACCCAGTACTTC. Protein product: CAIGRREGETQYF.

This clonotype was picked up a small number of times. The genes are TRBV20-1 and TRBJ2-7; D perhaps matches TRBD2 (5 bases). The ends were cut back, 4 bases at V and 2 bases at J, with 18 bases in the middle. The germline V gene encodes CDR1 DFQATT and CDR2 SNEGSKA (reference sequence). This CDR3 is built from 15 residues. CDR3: CSANFPTLEAYEQYF. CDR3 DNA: TGCAGTGCTAATTTCCCAACATTGGAGGCCTACGAGCAGTACTTC.

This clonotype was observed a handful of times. The CDR3 DNA follows: TGCGCCAGCAGTGAAGGGAACAGGGCCTACGAGCAGTACTTC. This sequence encodes CASSEGNRAYEQYF. The chain combines TRBV10-2 with TRBJ2-7; tentative D call: TRBD1 (6 bases). V shed 3 bases and J shed 2 bases, with 11 bases lying between them. The CDR3 covers 14 residues. Germline V gene data show CDR1 as WSHSY and CDR2 as SAAADI.

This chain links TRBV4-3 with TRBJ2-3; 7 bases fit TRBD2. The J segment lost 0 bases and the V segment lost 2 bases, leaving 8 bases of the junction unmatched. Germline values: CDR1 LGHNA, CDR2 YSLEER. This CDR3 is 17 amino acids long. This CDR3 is CASSQRATSDSTDTQYF. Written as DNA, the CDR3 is TGCGCCAGCAGCCAAAGGGCAACTAGCGACAGCACAGATACGCAGTATTTT.

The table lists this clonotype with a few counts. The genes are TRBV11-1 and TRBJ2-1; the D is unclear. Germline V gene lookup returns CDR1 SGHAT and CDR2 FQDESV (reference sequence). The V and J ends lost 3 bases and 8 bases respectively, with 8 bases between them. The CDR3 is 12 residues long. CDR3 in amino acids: CASSLNGDEQFF. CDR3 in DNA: TGTGCCAGCAGCTTGAATGGCGATGAGCAGTTCTTC.

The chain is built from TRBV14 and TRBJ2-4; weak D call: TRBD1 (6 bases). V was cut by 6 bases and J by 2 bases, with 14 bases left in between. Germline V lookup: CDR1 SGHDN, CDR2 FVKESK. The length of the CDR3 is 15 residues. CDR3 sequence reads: CASSQQGYPKNIQYF. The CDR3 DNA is TGTGCCAGCAGTCAGCAGGGGTATCCCAAAAACATTCAGTACTTC.

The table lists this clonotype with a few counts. CDR3 in amino acids: CASSYEHGGRWYEQYF. CDR3 DNA sequence: TGTGCCAGCAGTTACGAGCACGGCGGGAGATGGTACGAGCAGTACTTC. This sequence joins TRBV6-5 and TRBJ2-7, with TRBD2 matching over 7 bases. CDR3 size: 16 residues. The junction had 11 bases not matched to a gene; V was cut back by 2 bases and J by 4 bases. The germline gives CDR1 MNHEY, CDR2 SVGAGI.

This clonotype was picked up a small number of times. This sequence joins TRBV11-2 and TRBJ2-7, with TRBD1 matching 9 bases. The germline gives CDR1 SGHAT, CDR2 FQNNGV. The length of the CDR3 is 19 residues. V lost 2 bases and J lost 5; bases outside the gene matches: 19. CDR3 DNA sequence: TGTGCCAGCAGCTTAAGCTTCGAATTCCGGGACAGGGAATGGGACGAGCAGTACTTC. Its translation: CASSLSFEFRDREWDEQYF.

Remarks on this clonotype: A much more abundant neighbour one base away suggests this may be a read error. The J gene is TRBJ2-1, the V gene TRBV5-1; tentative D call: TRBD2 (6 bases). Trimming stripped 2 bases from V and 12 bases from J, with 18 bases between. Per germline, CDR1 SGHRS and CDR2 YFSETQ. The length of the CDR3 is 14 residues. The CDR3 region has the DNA TGCGCCAGCAGCTTAGACGCGGGGTTGGGTGGGCAGTTCTTC. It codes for CASSLDAGLGGQFF.

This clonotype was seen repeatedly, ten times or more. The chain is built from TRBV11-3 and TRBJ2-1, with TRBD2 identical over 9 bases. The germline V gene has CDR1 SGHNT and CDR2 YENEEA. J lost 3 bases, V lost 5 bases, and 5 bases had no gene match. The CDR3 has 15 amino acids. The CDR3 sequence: CASSPDSGSYNEQFF. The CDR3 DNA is TGTGCCAGCAGCCCAGATAGCGGGAGCTACAATGAGCAGTTCTTC.